This passage covers 8 T cell receptor beta chains from one sample sequenced in a study of shared clonotypes between healthy human individuals. The table came from immunoSEQ multiplex PCR; TCRdb's copy has only in-frame clones and leaves some out. The sample consists of a few million clones, more than 85% of them appearing once. Sample: naive CD4+ T cells from PBMCs. Subset denoted: CD45RA+ positively selected. The receptors were sampled from a man aged 18 to 29 in good health. Some clones in this sample may be carry-over from other donors' samples.

The chain combines TRBV5-5 with TRBJ2-3; D call uncertain. The CDR3 sequence is 12 residues long. Germline CDR1 is SGHKS and CDR2 is YYEKEE (reference sequence). The V gene lost 0 bases and the J gene lost 7 bases, with 6 bases spanning the gap. CDR3 amino acids: CASSLEAYTQYF. The CDR3 DNA reads as TGTGCCAGCAGCTTGGAGGCCTATACGCAGTATTTT.

Of note for this clone: This same CDR3 is encoded by further DNA sequences in the sample. V and J are TRBV2 and TRBJ2-7; perhaps TRBD2 as D (5 bases). The germline V gene has CDR1 SNHLY and CDR2 FYNNEI. There are 12 residues in the CDR3. The V gene lost 5 bases and the J gene lost 2 bases, with 7 bases spanning the gap. The CDR3 loop is CASSLLAYEQYF. The CDR3 DNA reads as TGTGCCAGCAGTCTACTAGCCTACGAGCAGTACTTC.

The chain combines TRBV27 with TRBJ2-1; TRBD2 agrees at 12 bases. Germline V gives CDR1 MNHEY, CDR2 SMNVEV (reference sequence). CDR3 length: 15 residues. The ends lost 5 bases at V and 4 bases at J; junction bases unmatched: 3. CDR3 residues: CASSRGLAGYNEQFF. CDR3 sequence (DNA): TGTGCCAGCAGTCGTGGACTAGCGGGGTACAATGAGCAGTTCTTC.

The chain uses TRBV6-6 and TRBJ1-2, with D unresolved. CDR3 length equals 13 residues. V lost 5 bases to trimming and J lost 5 bases, with 12 bases between them. Germline V gene lookup returns CDR1 MNHNY and CDR2 SVGAGI (reference sequence). The CDR3 DNA is TGTGCCAGCAGTCGTGACGGAACATATGGCTACACCTTC. It is translated as CASSRDGTYGYTF.

The chain joins TRBV5-1 to TRBJ2-3; 7 positions agree with TRBD2. The CDR3 is 17 residues long. Germline V lookup: CDR1 SGHRS, CDR2 YFSETQ. Trimming removed 4 bases from V and 4 bases from J; junction bases left unmatched: 15. The CDR3 DNA follows: TGCGCCAGCAGCCCGTACCCCGGACTAGTAGGCCCAGATACGCAGTATTTT. Encoded protein: CASSPYPGLVGPDTQYF.

The gene calls are TRBV28 and TRBJ1-1; D perhaps matches TRBD1 (6 bases). This CDR3 contains 15 residues. The V end was cut by 10 bases, the J end by 1 base, with 19 bases between. Looked up from germline, CDR1 is MDHEN and CDR2 is SYDVKM. The CDR3 coding sequence is TGTGCCACCACACCGGGGGGGCACCAGAACACTGAAGCTTTCTTT. Protein sequence: CATTPGGHQNTEAFF.

The V gene is TRBV5-1, the J gene TRBJ2-5; 11 positions match TRBD2. The CDR3 loop spans 16 amino acids. The ends lost 4 bases at V and 5 bases at J; junction bases unmatched: 10. CDR1 is SGHRS, CDR2 YFSETQ, per germline. This CDR3 is CASSRVSGRAGETQYF. The CDR3 DNA reads TGCGCCAGCAGCCGGGTTAGCGGGAGGGCAGGGGAGACCCAGTACTTC.

This chain uses TRBV6-1 with TRBJ2-4, with 9 bases matching TRBD2. CDR3 length: 16 amino acids. Germline V gene sequence: CDR1 MNHNS, CDR2 SASEGT. V trimming: 3 bases; J trimming: 0 bases; junction bases outside the gene matches: 3. The chain's CDR3 is CASSDGTSIAKNIQYF. The CDR3 DNA sequence: TGTGCCAGCAGTGATGGGACTAGCATAGCCAAAAACATTCAGTACTTC.